Described below is a single T cell receptor beta chain sequence and its context. Its target is unknown. Germline V lookup: CDR1 SGHRS, CDR2 YFSETQ. The CDR3 consists of 18 residues. The V gene end was trimmed by 4 bases and the J gene end by 15 bases; junction bases not matched to a gene: 21. This specimen comes from a study of shared clonotypes between healthy human individuals. Study outcomes and limitations: All-four-donor shared clonotypes had higher generation probabilities than non-shared clonotypes did.

The repertoire was sequenced with immunoSEQ multiplex PCR; TCRdb's copy has only in-frame clones and lacks some. This table holds roughly 1,100,000 clones, 60% to 80% found once. The sample comprised memory CD4+ T cells sorted from blood. Subset given: CD45RA-negative fraction. The chain joins TRBV5-1 to TRBJ2-1; 14 nucleotides agree with TRBD2. This clonotype originated in a young man in good health. The CDR3 spells CASSIGQIGTSGSPPPFF. Written as DNA, the CDR3 is TGCGCCAGCAGCATCGGACAGATCGGGACTAGCGGGAGCCCCCCTCCGTTCTTC.